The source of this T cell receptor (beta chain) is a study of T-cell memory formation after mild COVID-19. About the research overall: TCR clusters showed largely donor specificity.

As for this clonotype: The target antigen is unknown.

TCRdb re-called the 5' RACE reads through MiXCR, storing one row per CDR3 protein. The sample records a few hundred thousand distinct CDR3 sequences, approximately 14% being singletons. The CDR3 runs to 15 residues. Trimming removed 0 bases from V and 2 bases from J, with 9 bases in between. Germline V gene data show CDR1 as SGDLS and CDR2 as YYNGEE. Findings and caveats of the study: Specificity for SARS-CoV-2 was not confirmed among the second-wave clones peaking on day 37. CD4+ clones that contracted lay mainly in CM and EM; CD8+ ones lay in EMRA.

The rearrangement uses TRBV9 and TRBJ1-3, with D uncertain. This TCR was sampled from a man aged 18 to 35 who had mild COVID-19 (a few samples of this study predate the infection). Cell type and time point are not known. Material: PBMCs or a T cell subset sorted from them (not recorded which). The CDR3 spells CASSVEVSTGNTIYF. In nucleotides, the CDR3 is TGTGCCAGCAGCGTAGAAGTGAGTACTGGAAACACCATATATTTT. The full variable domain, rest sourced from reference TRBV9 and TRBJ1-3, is DSGVTQTPKHLITATGQRVTLRCSPRSGDLSVYWYQQSLDQGLQFLIQYYNGEERAKGNILERFSAQQFPDLHSELNLSSLELGDSALYFCASSVEVSTGNTIYFGEGSWLTVV.